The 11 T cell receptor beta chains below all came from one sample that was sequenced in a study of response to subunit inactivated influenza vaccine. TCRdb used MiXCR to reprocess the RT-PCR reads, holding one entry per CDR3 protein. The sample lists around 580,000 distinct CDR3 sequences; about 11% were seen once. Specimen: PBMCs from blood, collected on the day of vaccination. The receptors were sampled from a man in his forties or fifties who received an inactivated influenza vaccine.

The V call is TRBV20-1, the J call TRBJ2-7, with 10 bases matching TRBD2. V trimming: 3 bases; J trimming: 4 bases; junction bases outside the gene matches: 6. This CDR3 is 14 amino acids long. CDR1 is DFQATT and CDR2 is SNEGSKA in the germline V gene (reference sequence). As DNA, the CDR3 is TGCAGTGCTAGTGAGACTAGCGGGTCTTACGAGCAGTACTTC. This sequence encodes CSASETSGSYEQYF.

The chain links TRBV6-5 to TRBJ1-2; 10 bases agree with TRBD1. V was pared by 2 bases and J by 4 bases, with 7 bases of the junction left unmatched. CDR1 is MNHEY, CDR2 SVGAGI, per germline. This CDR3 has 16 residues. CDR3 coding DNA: TGTGCCAGCAGTTACAGGGGACAGGGGATCGGCTATGGCTACACCTTC. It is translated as CASSYRGQGIGYGYTF.

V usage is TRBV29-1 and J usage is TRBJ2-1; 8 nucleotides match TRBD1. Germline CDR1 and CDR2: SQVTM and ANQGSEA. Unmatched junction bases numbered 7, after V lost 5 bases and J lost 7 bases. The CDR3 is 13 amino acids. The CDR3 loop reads CSVYRGVGNEQFF. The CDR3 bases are TGCAGCGTTTACAGGGGGGTTGGTAATGAGCAGTTCTTC.

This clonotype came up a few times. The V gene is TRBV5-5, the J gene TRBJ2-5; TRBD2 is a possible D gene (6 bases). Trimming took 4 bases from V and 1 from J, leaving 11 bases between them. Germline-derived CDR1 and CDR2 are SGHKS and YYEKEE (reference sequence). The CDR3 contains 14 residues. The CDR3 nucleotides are TGTGCCAGCAGCGCCGGGACTGGCCAAGAGACCCAGTACTTC. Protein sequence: CASSAGTGQETQYF.

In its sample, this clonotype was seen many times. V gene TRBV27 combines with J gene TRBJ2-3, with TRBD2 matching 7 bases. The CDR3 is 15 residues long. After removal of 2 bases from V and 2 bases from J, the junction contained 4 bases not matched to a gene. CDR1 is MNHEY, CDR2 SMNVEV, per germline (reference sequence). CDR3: CASSLLADYTDTQYF. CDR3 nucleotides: TGTGCCAGCAGTTTACTAGCGGACTACACAGATACGCAGTATTTT.

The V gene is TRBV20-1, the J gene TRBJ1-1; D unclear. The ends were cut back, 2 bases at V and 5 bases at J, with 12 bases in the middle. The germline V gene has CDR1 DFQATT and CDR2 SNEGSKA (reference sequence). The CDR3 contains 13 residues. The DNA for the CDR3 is TGCAGTGCTAGAAGGCAGTTCGCGACTGAAGCTTTCTTT. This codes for CSARRQFATEAFF.

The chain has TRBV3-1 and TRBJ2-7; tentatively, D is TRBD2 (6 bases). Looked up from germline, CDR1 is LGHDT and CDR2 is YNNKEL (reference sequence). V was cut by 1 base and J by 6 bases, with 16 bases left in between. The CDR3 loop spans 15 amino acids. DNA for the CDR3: TGTGCCAGCAGCCAAGTTACGGGCGGGAATATCGAGCAGTACTTC. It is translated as CASSQVTGGNIEQYF.

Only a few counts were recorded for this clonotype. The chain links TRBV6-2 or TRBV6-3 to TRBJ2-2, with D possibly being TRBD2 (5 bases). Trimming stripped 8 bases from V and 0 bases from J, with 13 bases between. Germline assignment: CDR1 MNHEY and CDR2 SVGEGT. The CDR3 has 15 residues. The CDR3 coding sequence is TGTGCCAGCTCCCTGGCGACTACGAACACCGGGGAGCTGTTTTTT. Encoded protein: CASSLATTNTGELFF.

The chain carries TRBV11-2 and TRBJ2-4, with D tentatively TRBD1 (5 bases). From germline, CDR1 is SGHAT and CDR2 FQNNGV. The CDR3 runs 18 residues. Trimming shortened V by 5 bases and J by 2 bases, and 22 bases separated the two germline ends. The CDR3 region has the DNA TGTGCCAGCAGCCAAACCCGTCGACAGTCGATGTCCAAAAACATTCAGTACTTC. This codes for CASSQTRRQSMSKNIQYF. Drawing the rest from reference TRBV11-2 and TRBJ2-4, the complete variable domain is EAGVAQSPRYKIIEKRQSVAFWCNPISGHATLYWYQQILGQGPKLLIQFQNNGVVDDSQLPKDRFSAERLKGVDSTLKIQPAKLEDSAVYLCASSQTRRQSMSKNIQYFGAGTRLSVL.

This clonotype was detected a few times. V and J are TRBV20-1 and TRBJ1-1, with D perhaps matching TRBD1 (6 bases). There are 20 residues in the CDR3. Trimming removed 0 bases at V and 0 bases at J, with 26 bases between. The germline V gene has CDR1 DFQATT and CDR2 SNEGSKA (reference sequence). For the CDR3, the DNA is TGCAGTGCTAGAGAGAGGAGGATAGGGACACCAAAGGGGGTGAACACTGAAGCTTTCTTT. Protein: CSARERRIGTPKGVNTEAFF.

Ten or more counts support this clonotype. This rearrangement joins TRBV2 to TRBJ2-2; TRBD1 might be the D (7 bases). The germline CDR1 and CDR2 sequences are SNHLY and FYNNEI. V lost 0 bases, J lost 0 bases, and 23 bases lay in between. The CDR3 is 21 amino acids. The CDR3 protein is CASSEALRWQGGHANTGELFF. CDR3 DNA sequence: TGTGCCAGCAGTGAAGCGCTTCGGTGGCAGGGGGGCCACGCGAACACCGGGGAGCTGTTTTTT.